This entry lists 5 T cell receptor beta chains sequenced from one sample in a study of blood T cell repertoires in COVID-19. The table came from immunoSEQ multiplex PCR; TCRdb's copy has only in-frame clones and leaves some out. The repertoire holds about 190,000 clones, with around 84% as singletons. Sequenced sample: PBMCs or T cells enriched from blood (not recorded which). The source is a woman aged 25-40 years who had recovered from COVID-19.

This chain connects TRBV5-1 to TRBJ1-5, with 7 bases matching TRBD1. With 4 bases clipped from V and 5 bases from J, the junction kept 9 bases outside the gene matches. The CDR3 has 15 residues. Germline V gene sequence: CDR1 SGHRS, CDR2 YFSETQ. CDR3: CASSRVGGTDQPQHF. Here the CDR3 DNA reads TGCGCCAGCAGCCGGGTGGGCGGGACAGATCAGCCCCAGCATTTT.

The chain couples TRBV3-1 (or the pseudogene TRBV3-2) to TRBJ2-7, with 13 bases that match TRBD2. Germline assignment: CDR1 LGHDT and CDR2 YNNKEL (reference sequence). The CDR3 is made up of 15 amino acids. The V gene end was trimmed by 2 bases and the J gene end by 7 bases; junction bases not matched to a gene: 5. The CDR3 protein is CASSQTSGREGEQYF. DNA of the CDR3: TGTGCCAGCAGCCAAACTAGCGGGAGGGAGGGGGAGCAGTACTTC.

CDR3 in amino acids: CASSGNREGTGELFF. The CDR3 DNA reads TGTGCCAGCAGCGGTAACAGGGAGGGCACCGGGGAGCTGTTTTTT. The gene calls are TRBV7-9 and TRBJ2-2; D perhaps matches TRBD2 (7 bases). The CDR3 is made up of 15 amino acids. Trimming took off 5 bases at V and 4 bases at J, with 14 bases between the two ends. The germline CDR1 and CDR2 sequences are SEHNR and FQNEAQ (reference sequence). The complete variable domain, with remaining parts taken from reference TRBV7-9 and TRBJ2-2, reads DTGVSQNPRHKITKRGQNVTFRCDPISEHNRLYWYRQTLGQGPEFLTYFQNEAQLEKSRLLSDRFSAERPKGSFSTLEIQRTEQGDSAMYLCASSGNREGTGELFFGEGSRLTVL.

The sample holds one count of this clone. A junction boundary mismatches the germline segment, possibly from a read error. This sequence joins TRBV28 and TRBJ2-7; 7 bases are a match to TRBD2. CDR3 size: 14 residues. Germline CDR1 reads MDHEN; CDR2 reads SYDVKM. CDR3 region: CATGGSLPSRRKDF. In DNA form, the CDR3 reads TGTGCCACCGGGGGGAGTTTACCGAGCAGAAGAAAGGACTTC.

CDR3 sequence reads: CASSSVVQGTGELFF. CDR3 in DNA: TGTGCCAGCAGCTCGGTAGTTCAGGGCACCGGGGAGCTGTTTTTT. The chain couples TRBV11-2 to TRBJ2-2, with D perhaps TRBD1 (5 bases). Deletions cut 4 bases from V and 4 bases from J, with 13 bases between. Germline CDR1 SGHAT, CDR2 FQNNGV. The CDR3 loop spans 15 amino acids.